Each of the 13 T cell receptor beta chains below was sequenced from the same sample in a study of control samples from healthy donors and cancer patients. Method: immunoSEQ multiplex PCR; TCRdb's copy keeps in-frame clones and lacks some. The repertoire includes 140,000 to 150,000 clones, more than 90% of them detected once, and 3.2% sits in the top ten. Material: blood. The source of these receptors is a man aged 25 to 40 in good health.

V usage is TRBV18 and J usage is TRBJ2-1; 11 nucleotides line up with TRBD1. The CDR3 loop spans 15 amino acids. V dropped 3 bases and J dropped 9; count of bases not matched to a gene: 7. The germline gives CDR1 KGHSH, CDR2 LQKENI. CDR3: CASSPGQGAGVEQFF. Here the CDR3 DNA reads TGTGCCAGCTCACCTGGACAGGGGGCTGGAGTTGAGCAGTTCTTC. Full variable domain (missing parts from reference TRBV18 and TRBJ2-1): NAGVMQNPRHLVRRRGQEARLRCSPMKGHSHVYWYRQLPEEGLKFMVYLQKENIIDESGMPKERFSAEFPKEGPSILRIQQVVRGDSAAYFCASSPGQGAGVEQFFGPGTRLTVL.

The chain has TRBV5-1 and TRBJ2-1; possibly TRBD1 for D (5 bases). From germline, CDR1 is SGHRS and CDR2 YFSETQ. The CDR3 sequence is 18 residues long. V was trimmed by 0 bases and J by 0 bases, leaving 16 bases between them. CDR3 loop: CASSLGGPLTRSYNEQFF. DNA of the CDR3: TGCGCCAGCAGCTTGGGGGGCCCACTAACCCGCTCCTACAATGAGCAGTTCTTC.

This clone was detected only a few times. J is TRBJ1-2 and V is TRBV2; the match to TRBD1 covers 12 bases. J was trimmed by 8 bases and V by 10 bases; bases with no gene match: 11. CDR3 length: 14 amino acids. The V gene's germline CDR1 is SNHLY and CDR2 FYNNEI. The chain's CDR3 is CATRRDRGRIGYTF. In nucleotides, the CDR3 is TGTGCCACCCGGAGGGACAGGGGGCGAATCGGCTACACCTTC.

The V and J genes are TRBV10-3 and TRBJ2-7; TRBD1 matches 7 bases. CDR3 length: 15 residues. The germline gives CDR1 ENHRY, CDR2 SYGVKD. Unmatched junction bases numbered 4, after V lost 2 bases and J lost 0 bases. The CDR3 here is CAISEEAGGSYEQYF. The CDR3 DNA follows: TGTGCCATCAGTGAGGAGGCAGGGGGCTCCTACGAGCAGTACTTC.

The CDR3 reads CASSELIRPMNTEAFF. The CDR3 bases are TGTGCCAGCAGTGAACTAATCCGGCCTATGAACACTGAAGCTTTCTTT. The chain couples TRBV6-1 to TRBJ1-1, with D unclear. The germline V gene encodes CDR1 MNHNS and CDR2 SASEGT. This CDR3 comprises 16 residues. Between the trimmed V and J ends, which lost 2 bases and 0 bases, there was a span of 13 bases.

This clone appeared once. The V and J genes are TRBV18 and TRBJ1-3; D gene unclear. This CDR3 spans 15 amino acids. The germline V gene encodes CDR1 KGHSH and CDR2 LQKENI. With 2 bases removed from V and 3 bases from J, the gap between germline ends came to 11 bases. CDR3: CASSPTDNLGNTIYF. CDR3 bases: TGTGCCAGCTCACCAACGGATAACCTTGGAAACACCATATATTTT. Filled out from reference TRBV18 and TRBJ1-3, the complete variable domain reads NAGVMQNPRHLVRRRGQEARLRCSPMKGHSHVYWYRQLPEEGLKFMVYLQKENIIDESGMPKERFSAEFPKEGPSILRIQQVVRGDSAAYFCASSPTDNLGNTIYFGEGSWLTVV.

The chain joins TRBV5-1 to TRBJ1-2, with TRBD1 identical over 12 bases. The CDR3 spans 16 residues. The germline CDR1 and CDR2 sequences are SGHRS and YFSETQ. V lost 4 bases to trimming and J lost 7 bases; unmatched junction nucleotides: 11. CDR3 loop: CASSVGQGAWEVGYTF. CDR3 bases: TGCGCCAGCAGCGTGGGACAGGGGGCGTGGGAGGTTGGCTACACCTTC.

The V gene is TRBV11-2, the J gene TRBJ1-6, with 8 bases fitting TRBD1. CDR3 length: 16 residues. Germline V CDR1 and CDR2: SGHAT, FQNNGV. The trim removed 5 bases at V and 6 bases at J, leaving 9 bases unmatched. CDR3 sequence: CASSIRWDRTNSPLHF. The CDR3 DNA sequence: TGTGCCAGCAGCATTAGGTGGGACAGGACTAATTCACCCCTCCACTTT. Full variable domain (outside the CDR3, taken from reference TRBV11-2 and TRBJ1-6): EAGVAQSPRYKIIEKRQSVAFWCNPISGHATLYWYQQILGQGPKLLIQFQNNGVVDDSQLPKDRFSAERLKGVDSTLKIQPAKLEDSAVYLCASSIRWDRTNSPLHFGNGTRLTVT.

This chain uses TRBV7-6 with TRBJ2-2; D may be TRBD1 (6 bases). The germline V gene encodes CDR1 SGHVS and CDR2 FNYEAQ. The CDR3 consists of 17 residues. V shed 2 bases and J shed 0 bases, with 13 bases lying between them. In DNA form, the CDR3 reads TGTGCCAGCAGCTTATTATCAGGGGAAACGAACACCGGGGAGCTGTTTTTT. Its protein product is CASSLLSGETNTGELFF.

This chain connects TRBV6-5 to TRBJ1-2; 9 bases match TRBD1. This CDR3 is 15 amino acids long. Germline CDR1 MNHEY, CDR2 SVGAGI. Losses at the gene ends were 8 bases for V and 8 bases for J; bases not matched to a gene: 15. For the CDR3, the DNA is TGTGCCAGCTCACCCTCGGCGGGACAGGGAGGCGGCTACACCTTC. Residues: CASSPSAGQGGGYTF.

V and J are TRBV2 and TRBJ1-4, with D possibly TRBD1 on 5 matching bases. This CDR3 region has 15 residues. Germline V gene lookup returns CDR1 SNHLY and CDR2 FYNNEI. The V and J ends lost 2 bases and 3 bases respectively, with 10 bases between them. Here the CDR3 DNA reads TGTGCCAGCAGTGAATCTGGGGCACCTAATGAAAAACTGTTTTTT. Residues: CASSESGAPNEKLFF.

This chain connects TRBV28 to TRBJ1-5; 8 bases are shared with TRBD1. The CDR3 has 15 amino acids. V dropped 6 bases and J dropped 3; count of bases not matched to a gene: 7. Germline-derived CDR1 and CDR2 are MDHEN and SYDVKM. The CDR3 nucleotides read TGTGCCAGCAGACAGGGGGGGATCTTCAATCAGCCCCAGCATTTT. Residues: CASRQGGIFNQPQHF.

This chain connects TRBV7-9 to TRBJ2-7; D not certain. V lost 5 bases to trimming and J lost 2 bases, with 16 bases between them. This CDR3 contains 15 residues. Germline assignment: CDR1 SEHNR and CDR2 FQNEAQ (reference sequence). CDR3 DNA sequence: TGTGCCAGCAGCCCCCGGGCCAGCAAAACCTACGAGCAGTACTTC. The encoded protein is CASSPRASKTYEQYF.